This T cell receptor beta chain was documented in a study of CD8+CD57+ T cells in acquired aplastic anemia. Overall study context: DNA recovered from sorted CD4+ and CD8+ cells had a mean of approximately 3 ug.

CDR3 and TCR beta VDJ profiling relied on genomic DNA as the template. TCRdb re-called the reads through MiXCR, storing one row per CDR3 protein. The top ten clones hold roughly 80% of a sample with approximately 80,000 distinct CDR3 sequences, about 70% of them seen once. CD8+CD57+ cell expansion, shown by flow cytometry, had occurred in the patients selected for sequencing. Patients were treatment-naive when blood was sampled. Study results and caveats: No significant difference in CD8+ Simpson's diversity was found between patients and controls. Comparison of patients with controls identified some 29 shared CD8+ CDR3 sequences.

Comments on this clonotype: Its target is not known.

The CDR3 has 14 residues. V lost 10 bases and J lost 8; bases outside the gene matches: 11. CDR1 LNHDA and CDR2 SQIVND come from the germline V gene (reference sequence). Sequenced material: sorted CD4+, CD8+, or CD8+CD57+ T cells (not recorded which) from PBMCs. The TCR sequence derives from a human donor with aplastic anemia. The rearrangement uses TRBV19 and TRBJ2-3; 11 nucleotides line up with TRBD2. As DNA, the CDR3 is TGTGCCACCTCGACTAGCGGGACCTCAGGTACGCAGTATTTT. Its protein product is CATSTSGTSGTQYF.